These T cell receptor beta chains were read from a single sample in a study of identical twins. TCRdb reanalysed the 5' RACE reads using MiXCR and keeps one entry per CDR3 protein. The sample records some 250,000 distinct CDR3 sequences, about 13% being singletons. The same sample was also studied in work on yellow fever vaccine responses in identical twins.

Sequencing used memory (CD45RO+) T cells sorted from blood. The origin of the receptors is a woman aged 18 to 35 in good health. Both conserved end residues are part of each CDR3. The D gene is left open where the match is weak. The size field is filled for only some rows; it gives once, few, many or a size class.

length	V	D	J	size	CDR3	DNA
12	TRBV18	NA	TRBJ2-7	NA	CASSRALYEQYF	TGTGCCAGCTCACGAGCCCTCTACGAGCAGTACTTC
15	TRBV7-9	NA	TRBJ2-1	many	CASSLAGSSYNEQFF	TGTGCCAGCAGCTTAGCGGGGAGCTCCTACAATGAGCAGTTCTTC
15	TRBV20-1	NA	TRBJ2-7	few	CSARDRGKGIYEQYF	TGCAGTGCTAGAGATAGGGGAAAGGGGATATACGAGCAGTACTTC
17	TRBV6-5	TRBD2	TRBJ2-7	NA	CASSHSKTSGRPYEQYF	TGTGCCAGCAGTCACTCGAAAACTAGCGGGCGGCCCTACGAGCAGTACTTC
14	TRBV20-1	NA	TRBJ2-5	NA	CSARRPRLQETQYF	TGCAGTGCTAGAAGACCCCGCCTGCAAGAGACCCAGTACTTC
13	TRBV16	NA	TRBJ1-5	NA	CASSQSREAPQHF	TGTGCCAGCAGCCAATCTCGGGAGGCCCCCCAGCATTTT
15	TRBV24-1	TRBD2	TRBJ2-1	few	CATSDLPSGSYEQFF	TGTGCCACCAGTGATTTGCCTAGCGGGAGTTATGAGCAGTTCTTC
16	TRBV5-5	TRBD1	TRBJ1-1	many	CASNRLGTGVNTEAFF	TGTGCCAGCAACAGGTTGGGGACAGGGGTTAACACTGAAGCTTTCTTT
13	TRBV3-1	NA	TRBJ2-7	few	CASSQWVGREQYF	TGTGCCAGCAGCCAATGGGTAGGGCGGGAGCAGTACTTC
17	TRBV4-2	TRBD1	TRBJ1-5	many	CASSQGSRTGGNQPQHF	TGTGCCAGCAGCCAAGGGTCCCGGACAGGGGGCAATCAGCCCCAGCATTTT
15	TRBV4-2	NA	TRBJ2-7	medium-sized	CASAQQMTATYEQYF	TGTGCCAGCGCACAACAGATGACAGCTACCTACGAGCAGTACTTC
14	TRBV7-9	NA	TRBJ2-5	many	CASSLSRIQETQYF	TGTGCCAGCAGCTTATCCCGCATACAAGAGACCCAGTACTTC
15	TRBV6-1	TRBD1	TRBJ1-2	NA	CASRKGGGVSYGYTF	TGTGCCAGCAGGAAAGGAGGGGGCGTGAGCTATGGCTACACCTTC
12	TRBV6-2/TRBV6-3	NA	TRBJ2-5	few	CASSAVGETQYF	TGTGCCAGCAGTGCAGTCGGGGAGACCCAGTACTTC
15	TRBV12-3/TRBV12-4	NA	TRBJ2-7	NA	CASSLGRGISYEQYF	TGTGCCAGCAGCCTGGGGCGGGGCATCTCCTACGAGCAGTACTTC
14	TRBV5-1	TRBD2	TRBJ2-5	many	CASSAGLATETQYF	TGCGCCAGCAGCGCGGGACTAGCGACGGAGACCCAGTACTTC
13	TRBV29-1	NA	TRBJ1-2	NA	CSVESGGPYGYTF	TGCAGCGTTGAATCGGGGGGGCCCTATGGCTACACCTTC
13	TRBV6-1	NA	TRBJ1-2	NA	CASRMDGNYGYTF	TGTGCCAGCAGGATGGACGGGAACTATGGCTACACCTTC
14	TRBV27	NA	TRBJ1-5	many	CASSPKGPNQPQHF	TGTGCCAGCAGTCCTAAGGGACCCAATCAGCCCCAGCATTTT
16	TRBV4-3	TRBD2	TRBJ2-1	few	CASSSRAAGENNEQFF	TGCGCCAGCAGCAGCCGAGCGGCGGGAGAAAACAATGAGCAGTTCTTC
16	TRBV5-1	TRBD2	TRBJ2-2	few	CASSRTSGYNTGELFF	TGCGCCAGCAGCAGGACTAGCGGGTACAACACCGGGGAGCTGTTTTTT
15	TRBV6-5	NA	TRBJ2-6	few	CASSYSKAGANVLTF	TGTGCCAGCAGTTACTCCAAAGCTGGGGCCAACGTCCTGACTTTC
14	TRBV6-4	NA	TRBJ2-5	NA	CASSPSSGTETQYF	TGTGCCAGCAGTCCTAGTTCAGGGACTGAGACCCAGTACTTC
17	TRBV20-1	NA	TRBJ2-2	NA	CSARALRGRENTGELFF	TGCAGTGCTAGAGCCCTTCGGGGACGGGAGAACACCGGGGAGCTGTTTTTT
15	TRBV7-2	TRBD2	TRBJ2-7	few	CASSRLAGETYEQYF	TGTGCCAGCAGCCGTCTAGCGGGGGAGACCTACGAGCAGTACTTC
14	TRBV9	TRBD1	TRBJ1-6	few	CASSVEDRGSPLHF	TGTGCCAGCAGCGTAGAGGACAGGGGGTCACCCCTCCACTTT
15	TRBV29-1	NA	TRBJ1-4	NA	CSVVKAREGSEKLFF	TGCAGCGTTGTGAAGGCGAGGGAGGGATCAGAAAAACTGTTTTTT
15	TRBV7-9	TRBD1	TRBJ2-1	NA	CASSGAGTGYNEQFF	TGTGCCAGCAGCGGAGCCGGGACAGGTTACAATGAGCAGTTCTTC
12	TRBV28	NA	TRBJ2-5	few	CASSHMGETQYF	TGTGCCAGCAGCCATATGGGAGAGACCCAGTACTTC
15	TRBV28	NA	TRBJ2-4	few	CASSSQGLAKNIQYF	TGTGCCAGCAGTTCACAGGGTCTAGCCAAAAACATTCAGTACTTC
12	TRBV7-2	NA	TRBJ2-7	NA	CASRLTGAEQYF	TGTGCCAGCAGGCTAACGGGGGCCGAGCAGTACTTC
12	TRBV20-1	NA	TRBJ2-3	many	CSASYGTDTQYF	TGCAGTGCTAGCTATGGCACAGATACGCAGTATTTT
15	TRBV20-1	TRBD2	TRBJ2-5	few	CSAGAAGGVQETQYF	TGCAGTGCTGGAGCAGCGGGGGGGGTTCAAGAGACCCAGTACTTC
12	TRBV30	NA	TRBJ1-4	many	CAWSVGSEKLFF	TGTGCCTGGAGTGTAGGAAGTGAAAAACTGTTTTTT
13	TRBV20-1	TRBD2	TRBJ2-7	NA	CSGGLLAGYEQYF	TGCAGTGGAGGTTTGCTAGCGGGCTACGAGCAGTACTTC
14	TRBV20-1	TRBD1	TRBJ2-7	many	CSARDPGTDYEQYF	TGCAGTGCTAGAGATCCCGGGACAGATTACGAGCAGTACTTC
16	TRBV5-1	TRBD1	TRBJ2-7	NA	CASSLLSGQGVHEQCF	TGCGCCAGCAGCCTCTTATCGGGACAGGGGGTCCACGAGCAGTGCTTC
13	TRBV29-1	TRBD2	TRBJ2-5	few	CSVELAAQETQYF	TGCAGCGTCGAACTAGCGGCCCAAGAGACCCAGTACTTC
14	TRBV3-1	NA	TRBJ2-3	few	CASSELATTDTQYF	TGTGCCAGCAGCGAGCTAGCGACCACAGATACGCAGTATTTT
13	TRBV12-3/TRBV12-4	NA	TRBJ2-2	many	CASSLDLTGELFF	TGTGCCAGCAGTCTGGACTTGACCGGGGAGCTGTTTTTT
16	TRBV2	NA	TRBJ1-4	NA	CASRTGRAASGEKLFF	TGTGCCAGCAGGACTGGCCGGGCCGCCTCAGGTGAAAAACTGTTTTTT
15	TRBV5-6	TRBD1	TRBJ1-1	NA	CASSLGQGVRTEAFF	TGTGCCAGCAGCTTGGGACAGGGGGTGAGGACTGAAGCTTTCTTT